This T cell receptor (beta chain) was retrieved from a study of control samples from healthy donors and cancer patients. The germline CDR1 and CDR2 sequences are MNHEY and SMNVEV (reference sequence). The CDR3 has 14 residues. With 6 bases clipped from V and 2 bases from J, the junction kept 7 bases outside the gene matches. The protocol was immunoSEQ multiplex PCR, while the TCRdb copy is restricted to in-frame clones and leaves out a portion. This table holds roughly 24,000 clones, around four fifths found once. The sample consisted of PBMCs. J is TRBJ2-7 and V is TRBV27, with TRBD1 matching over 7 bases. The source of this sequence is a man aged 60 to 75 with colorectal cancer. In DNA form, the CDR3 reads TGTGCCAGCAGGGCGAAAGGACAGGCCTACGAGCAGTACGTC. Its translation: CASRAKGQAYEQYV.